This T cell receptor (beta chain) appears in the sequencing data of a study of cytomegalovirus exposure and HLA in healthy donors. PCR used 60 Vbeta primers and 13 Jbeta primers. The protocol was immunoSEQ multiplex PCR, while the TCRdb copy is restricted to in-frame clones and leaves out a portion. The sample records 140,000 or so clones, approximately 68% being singletons. CDR1 GTSNPN and CDR2 SVGIG come from the germline V gene (reference sequence). V dropped 2 bases and J dropped 0; count of bases not matched to a gene: 5. The CDR3 covers 15 residues. Turning to this clone: What it binds is not known.

Study results and limitations: In an earlier analysis, about 87% or about 30%: the productive usage of most TCR beta V segments.

The source of this sequence is a man aged 60 to 69 in good health and CMV-seronegative. Sequencing input: PBMCs. The chain joins TRBV30 to TRBJ2-5; TRBD2 matches at 8 bases. The CDR3 sequence is CAWSTGGTYQETQYF. CDR3 sequence (DNA): TGTGCCTGGAGTACGGGGGGGACGTACCAAGAGACCCAGTACTTC. The full variable domain, its missing parts supplied by reference TRBV30 and TRBJ2-5, is SQTIHQWPATLVQPVGSPLSLECTVEGTSNPNLYWYRQAAGRGLQLLFYSVGIGQISSEVPQNLSASRPQDRQFILSSKKLLLSDSGFYLCAWSTGGTYQETQYFGPGTRLLVL.